This TCR beta chain appears in the sequencing data of a study of Ad26.COV2.S vaccination and SARS-CoV-2 variants. Background on the study: Ad26.COV2.S arm of COV1001 included the donor.

Generated by immunoSEQ multiplex PCR, the TCRdb table keeps only in-frame clones and is missing some. The top ten clones hold more than 9% of a sample with hundreds of thousands of clones, more than 80% of them seen once. Treatment noted: around 19 received Ad26.COV2.S at low or high dose, single or two shots; 5 received placebo; per-sample allocation not given. Sampling was performed 63 days after the first vaccine or placebo injection. A note on this clone: Its target is not known.

Notes on the study in general: Estimates derived from TCR breadth and depth analyses may have underestimated total T cell responses. Reportedly, spike-specific CD8+ and CD4+ T cell responses achieved substantial breadth once vaccination had taken place.

Germline-derived CDR1 and CDR2 are SGHAT and FQNNGV. V lost 2 bases and J lost 3, with 10 bases in between. CDR3 length: 14 residues. The sequences come from peripheral blood, collected in a trial of Ad26.COV2.S vaccine versus placebo. The clonotype comes from a person aged 18-65 years who received the Ad26.COV2.S COVID-19 vaccine or a placebo. The chain employs TRBV11-2 and TRBJ1-1; D is perhaps TRBD1 (6 bases). The CDR3 sequence: CASSLQGTDTEAFF. CDR3 bases: TGTGCCAGCAGCTTACAGGGGACGGACACTGAAGCTTTCTTT.